This T cell receptor beta chain came from a study of Ad26.COV2.S vaccination and SARS-CoV-2 variants. General study findings and limits: Total responses of T cells may have been underestimated by the analyses of TCR breadth and depth.

Remarks on this clone: Its antigen is not known.

Treatment of the sample: 19 received Ad26.COV2.S at low or high dose, single or two shots; several received placebo; per-sample allocation not given. Collection of samples fell on day 63 after the first vaccine or placebo injection. Profiled with immunoSEQ multiplex PCR; TCRdb holds only in-frame clones, not every one. The sample includes approximately 300,000 clones, over 80% of them seen just once. CDR1 and CDR2 from the germline V gene are MNHNS and SASEGT. Trimming shortened V by 0 bases and J by 8 bases, and 14 bases separated the two germline ends. CDR3 length: 15 amino acids. This clonotype originated in a person aged 18-60 years who received the Ad26.COV2.S COVID-19 vaccine or a placebo. The sample here was peripheral blood, taken in a trial of Ad26.COV2.S vaccine versus placebo. This rearrangement joins TRBV6-1 to TRBJ2-1, with D perhaps matching TRBD1 or TRBD2 (6 bases each). Written as DNA, the CDR3 is TGTGCCAGCAGTGAAGCGTCACAAAGGGGGGATGAGCAGTTCTTC. As protein: CASSEASQRGDEQFF.